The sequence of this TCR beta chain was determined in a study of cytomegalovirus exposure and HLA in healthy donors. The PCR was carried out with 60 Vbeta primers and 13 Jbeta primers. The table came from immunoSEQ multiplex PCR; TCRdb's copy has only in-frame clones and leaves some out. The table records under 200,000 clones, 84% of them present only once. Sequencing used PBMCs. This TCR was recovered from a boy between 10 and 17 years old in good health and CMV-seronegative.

The CDR3 loop reads CASSSPLQGKKETQYF. In nucleotides, the CDR3 is TGTGCCAGCAGCTCCCCTCTACAGGGTAAAAAAGAGACCCAGTACTTC. The chain uses TRBV5-4 and TRBJ2-5; maybe TRBD1 (6 bases). V dropped 3 bases and J dropped 3 bases, with 18 bases sitting between them. The germline gives CDR1 SGHNT, CDR2 YYREEE (reference sequence). CDR3 length equals 16 residues.